The subject of this entry is one TCR beta chain. The CDR3 sequence is 14 residues long. Germline loops: CDR1 MDHEN, CDR2 SYDVKM. The ends lost 4 bases at V and 4 bases at J; junction bases unmatched: 4. The PCR had 60 Vbeta and 13 Jbeta primers. Generated by immunoSEQ multiplex PCR, the TCRdb table keeps only in-frame clones and is missing some. The data contain 150,000 or so clones, roughly 80% of them singletons. This entry is derived from a study of cytomegalovirus exposure and HLA in healthy donors. On the study more broadly: A preliminary data release comprised tens of millions of unique TCRs obtained from HLA-typed donors.

Healthy people donating bone marrow made up the donors. The specimen was PBMCs. The TCR comes from a female donor in good health and CMV-seronegative. The rearrangement links TRBV28 to TRBJ1-3; 7 bases fit TRBD1. This chain's CDR3 is CASSSPGQGNTIYF. CDR3 DNA sequence: TGTGCCAGCAGTTCGCCGGGACAGGGAAACACCATATATTTT.